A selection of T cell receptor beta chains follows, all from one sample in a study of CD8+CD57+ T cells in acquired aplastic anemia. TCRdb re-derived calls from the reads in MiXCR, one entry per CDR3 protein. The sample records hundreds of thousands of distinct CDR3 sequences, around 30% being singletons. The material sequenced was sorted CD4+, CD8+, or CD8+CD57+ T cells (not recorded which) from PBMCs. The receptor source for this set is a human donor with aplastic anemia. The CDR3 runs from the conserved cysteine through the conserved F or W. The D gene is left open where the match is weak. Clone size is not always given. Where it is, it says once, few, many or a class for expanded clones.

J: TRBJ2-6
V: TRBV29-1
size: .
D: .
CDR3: CSVEVGHGEAF
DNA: TGCAGCGTTGAGGTGGGGCACGGCGAAGCTTTC

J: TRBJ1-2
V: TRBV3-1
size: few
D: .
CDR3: CASSQENRPYGYTF
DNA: TGTGCCAGCAGCCAAGAGAACAGGCCCTATGGCTACACCTTC

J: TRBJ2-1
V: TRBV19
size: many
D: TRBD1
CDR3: CASSTTGSEQFF
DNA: TGTGCCAGTAGCACGACAGGGAGTGAGCAGTTCTTC

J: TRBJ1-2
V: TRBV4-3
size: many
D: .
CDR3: CASSQEPNYGYTF
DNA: TGCGCCAGCAGCCAAGAACCCAACTATGGCTACACCTTC

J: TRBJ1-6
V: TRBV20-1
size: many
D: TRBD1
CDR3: CSARDGTGEASPLHF
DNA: TGCAGTGCTAGAGATGGGACAGGGGAGGCTTCACCCCTCCACTTT

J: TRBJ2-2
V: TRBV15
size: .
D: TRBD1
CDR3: CATSRGGQGDGGLFF
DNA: TGTGCCACCAGCAGAGGCGGACAGGGGGACGGTGGGCTGTTTTTT

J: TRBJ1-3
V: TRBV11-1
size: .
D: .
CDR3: CASSSNWGREVGNTIYF
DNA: TGTGCCAGCAGTTCAAACTGGGGGAGGGAAGTTGGAAACACCATATATTTT

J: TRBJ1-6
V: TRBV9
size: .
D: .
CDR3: CASSPGDLSYNSPLHF
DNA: TGTGCCAGCTCACCTGGGGACCTCTCCTATAATTCACCCCTCCACTTT

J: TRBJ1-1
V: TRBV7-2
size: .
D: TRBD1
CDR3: CASSPDRGTTEAFF
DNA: TGTGCCAGCAGCCCGGACAGGGGGACCACTGAAGCTTTCTTT

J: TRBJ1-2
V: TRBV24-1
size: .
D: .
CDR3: CASTEASRVDGCTF
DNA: TGTGCCAGCACCGAAGCGAGCAGGGTGGATGGCTGCACCTTC

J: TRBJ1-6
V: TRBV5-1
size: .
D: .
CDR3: CASSLGTSGSYNSPLHF
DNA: TGCGCCAGCAGCTTGGGGACGTCGGGATCCTATAATTCACCCCTCCACTTT

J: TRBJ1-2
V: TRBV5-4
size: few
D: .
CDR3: CASSWGGESYGYTF
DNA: TGTGCCAGCAGCTGGGGGGGGGAATCCTATGGCTACACCTTC

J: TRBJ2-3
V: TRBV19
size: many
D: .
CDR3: CASSTGSSTDTQYF
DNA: TGTGCCAGTAGTACCGGGTCTAGCACAGATACGCAGTATTTT

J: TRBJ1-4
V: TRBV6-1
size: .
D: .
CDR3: CASSRQRNEKLCF
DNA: TGTGCCAGCAGTAGACAGAGGAATGAAAAACTGTGTTTT

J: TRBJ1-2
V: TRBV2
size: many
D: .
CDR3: CASSALTGNYGYTF
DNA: TGTGCCAGCAGTGCCCTCACGGGGAACTATGGCTACACCTTC

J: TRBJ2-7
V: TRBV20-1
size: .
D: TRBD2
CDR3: CSARGAGPVYEQYF
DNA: TGCAGTGCTAGAGGAGCGGGACCCGTATACGAGCAGTACTTC

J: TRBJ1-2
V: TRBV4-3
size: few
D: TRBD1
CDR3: CASSQDARGQGYTF
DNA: TGCGCCAGCAGCCAAGACGCTAGGGGGCAAGGCTACACCTTC

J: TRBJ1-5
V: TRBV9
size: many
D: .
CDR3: CASSVEGSSNQPQHF
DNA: TGTGCCAGCAGCGTAGAGGGGTCTAGCAATCAGCCCCAGCATTTT

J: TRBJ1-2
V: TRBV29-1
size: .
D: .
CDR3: CSAEKGDGHAF
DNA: TGCAGCGCCGAAAAGGGTGATGGCCACGCCTTC

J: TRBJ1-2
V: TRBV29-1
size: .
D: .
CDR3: CSDRDNLYGYTF
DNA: TGCAGCGACCGGGACAACCTCTATGGCTACACCTTC

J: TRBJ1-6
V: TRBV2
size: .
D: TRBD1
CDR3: CASGTGTSPLHF
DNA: TGTGCCAGCGGGACAGGCACTTCTCCCCTCCACTTT

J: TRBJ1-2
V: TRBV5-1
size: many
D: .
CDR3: CASSFYRQYGYTF
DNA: TGCGCCAGCAGCTTTTACCGCCAGTATGGCTACACCTTC

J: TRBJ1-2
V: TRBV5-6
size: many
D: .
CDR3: CASSLSQDYGYTF
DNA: TGTGCCAGCAGCTTGAGCCAGGACTATGGCTACACCTTC

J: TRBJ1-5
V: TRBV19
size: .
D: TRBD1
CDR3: CASGTGRNQPQHF
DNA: TGTGCCAGTGGGACAGGGCGCAATCAGCCCCAGCATTTT

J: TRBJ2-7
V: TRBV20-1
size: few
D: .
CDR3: CSASLMSGTYEQYF
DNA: TGCAGTGCTAGTTTAATGTCGGGGACCTACGAGCAGTACTTC

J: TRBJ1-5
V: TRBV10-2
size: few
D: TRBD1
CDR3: CASKETGQGQPQHF
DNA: TGCGCCAGCAAAGAGACAGGGCAAGGTCAGCCCCAGCATTTT

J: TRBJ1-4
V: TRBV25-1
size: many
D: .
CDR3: CASSDYGTTNEKLFF
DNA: TGTGCCAGCAGTGATTACGGCACAACTAATGAAAAACTGTTTTTT

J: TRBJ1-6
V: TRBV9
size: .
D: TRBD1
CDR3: CASSKGTGASSPLHF
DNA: TGTGCCAGCAGCAAAGGGACAGGGGCCAGTTCACCCCTCCACTTT

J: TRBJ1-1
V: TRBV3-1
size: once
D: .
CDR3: CASSPGFRNTEAFF
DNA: TGTGCCAGCAGTCCAGGATTTAGAAACACTGAAGCTTTCTTT

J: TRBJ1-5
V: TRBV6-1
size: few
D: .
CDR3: CASSEARHPSNQPQHF
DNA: TGTGCCAGCAGTGAAGCGCGACACCCTAGCAATCAGCCCCAGCATTTT

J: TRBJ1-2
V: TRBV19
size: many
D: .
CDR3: CASSINRTPILYGYTF
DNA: TGTGCCAGTAGTATAAACAGAACGCCGATCCTCTATGGCTACACCTTC

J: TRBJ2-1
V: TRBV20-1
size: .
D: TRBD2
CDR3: CSARVASGRASF
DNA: TGCAGTGCTAGAGTGGCTAGCGGGAGGGCCTCCTTC